This T cell receptor beta chain was profiled in a study of PD-1 blockade in mismatch repair-deficient tumors. Time point reported: 10-day in vitro stimulation with candidate neoantigen peptide 5. Every patient had mismatch repair deficiency by PCR or immunohistochemistry. The CDR3 sequence is 15 residues long. CDR1 is SGHTA and CDR2 is FQGNSA in the germline V gene. J gave up 5 bases and V 3 bases, and 7 bases lay outside the gene matches. In regard to this clone: What it binds is not known.

Findings and caveats of the study: About 4.5% of the roughly 150 peptide-expanded blood TCRs were also found in tumor.

Profiled with immunoSEQ multiplex PCR; TCRdb holds only in-frame clones, not every one. The sample has some 16,000 clones; roughly 80% are singletons. The source material was cells cultured in vitro, sampled from a patient treated with pembrolizumab. The chain recombines TRBV7-2 with TRBJ2-5; TRBD1 aligns across 9 bases. The sequence was collected from an adult with mismatch repair-deficient cancer. CDR3 in DNA: TGTGCCAGCAGCTTGAACAGGGGGCGAGCCGAGACCCAGTACTTC. Translation gives CASSLNRGRAETQYF.